The clone carrying this T cell receptor beta chain was found a few times. The data stem from a study of blood T cell repertoires in COVID-19. On the study more broadly: Sites in the United States, Italy and Spain provided acute and convalescent COVID-19 samples. The cDNA or gDNA used as material had been derived from T cells, B-cell-depleted T cells, or PBMCs.

The CDR3 has 13 residues. Germline CDR1 and CDR2: SNHLY and FYNNEI. Trimming took 2 bases from V and 8 from J, leaving 12 bases between them. As handled by the study authors: Reference gene primers were amplified, and this amplification served to estimate nucleated cell counts. Assay used: immunoSEQ multiplex PCR; TCRdb lists only in-frame clones, some missing. From that table come the V and J calls and clone size; the DNA was used to work out D and trimming. The sample yields around 130,000 clones, about 80% seen once. The chain couples TRBV2 to TRBJ1-2, with TRBD1 as a possible D gene (6 bases). The sample consisted of peripheral blood. The TCR sequence derives from a man aged 35-49 years with active or convalescent COVID-19. Here the CDR3 DNA reads TGTGCCAGCAGTGAAACAGGGAAGGGGGGCTACACCTTC. It specifies CASSETGKGGYTF.